The next 26 T cell receptor beta chains were all read from a single sample in a study of type 1 and type 2 diabetes patients. PCR was run on genomic DNA. The TCR beta CDR3 region was amplified using 30 forward and 13 reverse primers. TCRdb processed the multiplex PCR reads anew with MiXCR; each CDR3 protein has one entry. The sample contains fewer than 350,000 distinct CDR3 sequences, around 47% of which appear only once. Sequenced sample: peripheral blood mononuclear cells (PBMCs). The receptors were sampled from a man aged 18 to 29 with type 2 diabetes.

The gene calls are TRBV19 and TRBJ1-1, with D tentatively TRBD1 (6 bases). The CDR3 covers 14 residues. V was pared by 4 bases and J by 4 bases, with 13 bases between. In germline, CDR1 is LNHDA, CDR2 SQIVND (reference sequence). CDR3 in amino acids: CASSSRQGTTEAFF. As DNA, the CDR3 is TGTGCCAGTAGTAGCCGCCAGGGGACCACTGAAGCTTTCTTT.

CDR3 amino acids: CASNLGQLNTEAFF. The CDR3 nucleotides are TGTGCCAGCAATTTAGGACAGCTGAACACTGAAGCTTTCTTT. V and J are TRBV2 and TRBJ1-1; D is perhaps TRBD1 (6 bases). Trimming removed 7 bases at V and 0 bases at J, with 12 bases between. The CDR3 has 14 residues. CDR1 and CDR2 from the germline V gene are SNHLY and FYNNEI.

This chain links TRBV30 with TRBJ2-7, with 7 positions matching TRBD1. This CDR3 comprises 13 residues. Per germline, CDR1 GTSNPN and CDR2 SVGIG (reference sequence). J lost 2 bases, V lost 5 bases, and 6 bases had no gene match. CDR3 bases: TGTGCCTGGGTCGGAGACAGGGCCTACGAGCAGTACTTC. This encodes CAWVGDRAYEQYF.

The chain joins TRBV4-2 to TRBJ2-3, with unresolved D. Germline CDR1 LGHNA, CDR2 YNFKEQ. Trimming stripped 0 bases from V and 4 bases from J, with 11 bases between. The CDR3 is 15 residues long. Here the CDR3 reads CASSQELGAADTQYF. DNA for the CDR3: TGTGCCAGCAGCCAAGAACTTGGTGCCGCAGATACGCAGTATTTT.

The chain combines TRBV15 with TRBJ2-3; TRBD2 matches at 7 bases. With 3 bases clipped from V and 2 bases from J, the junction kept 5 bases outside the gene matches. CDR3 length: 15 residues. Germline V gives CDR1 LNHNV, CDR2 YYDKDF (reference sequence). CDR3 residues: CATSSTGGATDTQYF. The CDR3 nucleotides read TGTGCCACCAGCAGTACGGGGGGAGCCACAGATACGCAGTATTTT.

The V gene is TRBV13, the J gene TRBJ2-5; D remains unclear. This CDR3 is 14 amino acids long. Trimming took 3 bases from V and 3 from J, leaving 11 bases between them. In germline, CDR1 is PRHDT, CDR2 FYEKMQ (reference sequence). CDR3 residues: CASSFVQAEETQYF. The CDR3 DNA reads TGTGCCAGCAGCTTCGTTCAGGCGGAAGAGACCCAGTACTTC.

This chain joins TRBV28 and TRBJ1-2, with 7 bases aligning to TRBD1. The ends lost 11 bases at V and 6 bases at J; junction bases unmatched: 9. Germline CDR1 is MDHEN and CDR2 is SYDVKM. CDR3 size: 12 residues. CDR3 in DNA: TGTGCCGGAGGGGGCCCACTGGATGGCTACACCTTC. Amino acid sequence: CAGGGPLDGYTF.

This clonotype occurred once. The chain carries TRBV5-4 and TRBJ2-7, with TRBD1 as a possible D gene (6 bases). V was trimmed by 9 bases and J by 6 bases, leaving 28 bases between them. The CDR3 totals 16 residues. Per germline, CDR1 SGHNT and CDR2 YYREEE (reference sequence). This chain's CDR3 is CAKKTGRARLWSEQYF. The DNA for the CDR3 is TGTGCCAAAAAGACAGGACGGGCACGTTTGTGGAGCGAGCAGTACTTC.

This sequence joins TRBV28 and TRBJ2-2, with D perhaps TRBD1 (5 bases). The CDR3 has 14 residues. V was shortened by 6 bases and J by 5 bases, with 13 bases between the two germline ends. Germline CDR1 MDHEN, CDR2 SYDVKM. The CDR3 sequence: CASRAYQGTGELFF. CDR3 DNA sequence: TGTGCCAGCAGAGCATATCAGGGAACCGGGGAGCTGTTTTTT.

V is TRBV12-3 or TRBV12-4 and J is TRBJ2-6; 11 bases line up with TRBD1. Unmatched junction bases numbered 8, after V lost 7 bases and J lost 3 bases. There are 17 residues in the CDR3. CDR3 coding DNA: TGTGCCAGCACTCGGACAGGGGGCGTAAATGGGGCCAACGTCCTGACTTTC. Translation: CASTRTGGVNGANVLTF.

The chain uses TRBV5-1 and TRBJ2-7, with 8 bases aligning to TRBD2. CDR3 length: 14 amino acids. The J segment lost 1 base and the V segment lost 1 base, leaving 1 base of the junction unmatched. The germline gives CDR1 SGHRS, CDR2 YFSETQ. CDR3: CASSLSSGSYEQYF. CDR3 in DNA: TGCGCCAGCAGCTTGTCTAGCGGGTCCTACGAGCAGTACTTC.

Turning to this clonotype: One junction end does not reproduce the germline sequence, and a read error may be involved. The chain carries TRBV6-6 and TRBJ2-2; 7 bases are shared with TRBD1. CDR1 and CDR2 from the germline V gene are MNHNY and SVGAGI (reference sequence). This CDR3 comprises 13 residues. The CDR3 DNA is TGTGCCAGCAGTCAAGGGGGCGCCGGGGAGCTGCTTTTT. Translating it yields CASSQGGAGELLF.

This clonotype was recorded a few times. This sequence joins TRBV30 and TRBJ1-1; D is ambiguous. In germline, CDR1 is GTSNPN, CDR2 SVGIG (reference sequence). CDR3 size: 11 residues. V dropped 8 bases and J dropped 1 base, with 8 bases sitting between them. This CDR3 reads CAGSTNTEAFF. The CDR3 DNA reads as TGTGCCGGGTCAACGAACACTGAAGCTTTCTTT. Variable domain in full (rest from reference TRBV30 and TRBJ1-1): SQTIHQWPATLVQPVGSPLSLECTVEGTSNPNLYWYRQAAGRGLQLLFYSVGIGQISSEVPQNLSASRPQDRQFILSSKKLLLSDSGFYLCAGSTNTEAFFGQGTRLTVV.

The V and J genes are TRBV30 and TRBJ1-2, with D possibly matching TRBD1 (5 bases). CDR3 length equals 16 residues. With 6 bases removed from V and 0 bases from J, the gap between germline ends came to 20 bases. Germline values: CDR1 GTSNPN, CDR2 SVGIG (reference sequence). The CDR3 bases are TGTGCCTGCCCTCGGGGGATAGCGCTTTCTAACTATGGCTACACCTTC. Its translation: CACPRGIALSNYGYTF.

For the CDR3, the DNA is TGCAGTGCTGTCCAATCGAGCTACGAGCAGTACTTC. Translated, it gives CSAVQSSYEQYF. V is TRBV20-1 and J is TRBJ2-7; D is unclear. V was shortened by 5 bases and J by 3 bases, with 11 bases between the two germline ends. CDR3 length equals 12 residues. Looked up from germline, CDR1 is DFQATT and CDR2 is SNEGSKA (reference sequence).

This clonotype was found a few times. The chain is built from TRBV19 and TRBJ1-5; possible D gene TRBD1, 6 bases. The CDR3 has 14 amino acids. From germline, CDR1 is LNHDA and CDR2 SQIVND (reference sequence). V dropped 6 bases and J dropped 3 bases, with 12 bases sitting between them. CDR3 loop: CASRPTGVNQPQHF. The CDR3 DNA sequence: TGTGCCAGTAGGCCGACAGGAGTCAATCAGCCCCAGCATTTT. The entire variable domain, with the rest obtained from reference TRBV19 and TRBJ1-5, is as follows: DGGITQSPKYLFRKEGQNVTLSCEQNLNHDAMYWYRQDPGQGLRLIYYSQIVNDFQKGDIAEGYSVSREKKESFPLTVTSAQKNPTAFYLCASRPTGVNQPQHFGDGTRLSIL.

This clonotype was detected a few times. This chain connects TRBV7-2 to TRBJ2-2; D remains ambiguous. CDR3 length equals 14 residues. Between the trimmed V and J ends, which lost 5 bases and 3 bases, there was a span of 10 bases. CDR1 is SGHTA and CDR2 is FQGNSA in the germline V gene. CDR3 region: CASSQSRYTGELFF. The CDR3 nucleotides read TGTGCCAGCAGCCAAAGTCGGTACACCGGGGAGCTGTTTTTT.

This clonotype turned up a few times. The V and J genes are TRBV9 and TRBJ1-2; D is uncertain. V was clipped by 0 bases and J by 1 base, with 19 bases between them. Germline loops: CDR1 SGDLS, CDR2 YYNGEE. This CDR3 has 18 amino acids. Written as DNA, the CDR3 is TGTGCCAGCAGCGTAGATCCCGGCGGCAGAAAAGATAACTATGGCTACACCTTC. Translating gives CASSVDPGGRKDNYGYTF.

This clonotype came up a few times. The chain couples TRBV19 to TRBJ2-3; D not resolved. Trimming cost V 8 bases and J 3 bases, with 9 bases left between them. The CDR3 totals 12 residues. Per the germline V gene, CDR1 is LNHDA and CDR2 is SQIVND (reference sequence). Here the CDR3 DNA reads TGTGCCAGTGTGACCTCAACAGATACGCAGTATTTT. This sequence encodes CASVTSTDTQYF. Drawing the rest from reference TRBV19 and TRBJ2-3, the complete variable domain is DGGITQSPKYLFRKEGQNVTLSCEQNLNHDAMYWYRQDPGQGLRLIYYSQIVNDFQKGDIAEGYSVSREKKESFPLTVTSAQKNPTAFYLCASVTSTDTQYFGPGTRLTVL.

The chain recombines TRBV5-1 with TRBJ2-1, with unresolved D. Trimming left V 5 bases short and J 7 bases short, with 16 bases between. Germline CDR1 and CDR2: SGHRS and YFSETQ. The CDR3 is 14 residues long. The DNA for the CDR3 is TGCGCCAGCAGGGAACGGACGGATTTTAATGAGCAGTTCTTC. Its translation: CASRERTDFNEQFF. The full variable domain, its missing parts supplied by reference TRBV5-1 and TRBJ2-1, is KAGVTQTPRYLIKTRGQQVTLSCSPISGHRSVSWYQQTPGQGLQFLFEYFSETQRNKGNFPGRFSGRQFSNSRSEMNVSTLELGDSALYLCASRERTDFNEQFFGPGTRLTVL.

This clonotype was observed at least ten times. The gene calls are TRBV2 and TRBJ1-1; D is unresolved. V was trimmed by 3 bases and J by 7 bases, leaving 9 bases between them. The CDR3 covers 12 residues. Germline V gene lookup returns CDR1 SNHLY and CDR2 FYNNEI. CDR3 DNA: TGTGCCAGCAGTGATCAACAGTATGAAGCTTTCTTT. Translation gives CASSDQQYEAFF.

The chain is built from TRBV29-1 and TRBJ2-7, with D possibly TRBD1 on 6 matching bases. V lost 4 bases and J lost 6, with 13 bases in between. This CDR3 has 12 amino acids. CDR1 is SQVTM and CDR2 is ANQGSEA in the germline V gene. The CDR3 loop is CSVGQGTGEQYF. CDR3 DNA: TGCAGCGTTGGGCAGGGGACGGGCGAGCAGTACTTC.

CDR3 amino acids: CASGRTIVPLNTGELFF. The CDR3 DNA sequence: TGTGCCAGCGGGCGGACGATTGTACCTTTGAACACCGGGGAGCTGTTTTTT. J is TRBJ2-2 and V is TRBV7-8; D not certain. Looked up from germline, CDR1 is SGHVS and CDR2 is FQNEAQ. This CDR3 contains 17 residues. Trimming stripped 8 bases from V and 1 base from J, with 20 bases between.

The gene calls are TRBV20-1 and TRBJ1-2; 7 nucleotides line up with TRBD1. Germline-derived CDR1 and CDR2 are DFQATT and SNEGSKA (reference sequence). Trimming at V came to 3 bases and at J to 5 bases, leaving 12 bases not matched to a gene. The CDR3 is 15 amino acids. This CDR3 is CSARETGESVYGYTF. As DNA, the CDR3 is TGCAGTGCTAGGGAAACAGGGGAATCAGTTTATGGCTACACCTTC.

In this sample, this clonotype turned up a few times. This chain connects TRBV9 to TRBJ2-7, with TRBD1 matching over 9 bases. Germline V lookup: CDR1 SGDLS, CDR2 YYNGEE. The CDR3 has 15 amino acids. With V trimmed by 0 bases and J by 6 bases, 7 bases remained unmatched. The DNA for the CDR3 is TGTGCCAGCAGCGTAGAATGGGACAGGGTCGGCGAGCAGTACTTC. As protein: CASSVEWDRVGEQYF.

This clonotype has only a few counts. The J gene is TRBJ1-2, the V gene TRBV30; weak D call: TRBD1 (5 bases). The CDR3 is made up of 12 amino acids. Trimming shortened V by 3 bases and J by 5 bases, and 10 bases separated the two germline ends. Germline V gene lookup returns CDR1 GTSNPN and CDR2 SVGIG (reference sequence). The CDR3 nucleotides are TGTGCCTGGAGGGGGGGACTATATGGCTACACCTTC. Translation gives CAWRGGLYGYTF.